This T cell receptor (beta chain) was found in a study of blood T cell repertoires in COVID-19. The overall study: Samples of COVID-19 (acute and convalescent) were obtained from the United States, Italy and Spain.

Authors' data handling: Using reference gene primer amplification, nucleated cell counts were estimated. TCRdb's copy holds only in-frame clones and misses some; the assay was immunoSEQ multiplex PCR. The DNA gave D and trimming, while V, J and clone size come from that table. The sample holds more than 20,000 clones; nearly 90% are singletons and the top ten take more than 1.5%. V lost 3 bases and J 4 bases, leaving 18 bases between the germline ends. The CDR3 is made up of 16 amino acids. CDR1 and CDR2 (germline): MNHEY, SMNVEV (reference sequence). This receptor was taken from an older woman with active COVID-19. The sequenced sample consisted of peripheral blood. The chain is built from TRBV27 and TRBJ1-2, with D perhaps TRBD1 (6 bases). DNA of the CDR3: TGTGCCAGCAGTTTTATAGATCTACAGGGTTTCTATGGCTACACCTTC. This gives the protein CASSFIDLQGFYGYTF.